The rows below give T cell receptor beta chains drawn from one sample of a study of OX40 agonist ivuxolimab in advanced cancers. The assay was immunoSEQ multiplex PCR, and TCRdb's table has in-frame clones only and misses some. The repertoire holds under 20,000 clones, with 60% to 85% as singletons. The sample consisted of CD4+ or CD8+ T cells sorted from blood, taken in a trial of the OX40 agonist ivuxolimab. These receptors were obtained from an adult with an advanced solid tumor such as melanoma, head and neck, liver or kidney cancer. Both conserved end residues are part of each CDR3. A D gene is named only where the DNA matches it firmly. Expanded clones are given a class, and other clones once, few, many or no size at all.

TRBV21-1	.	.	TRBJ1-2	TGTGCCAGCAGCAAGCTGCACACGGGATCTGGTGGCTACACCTTC	CASSKLHTGSGGYTF
TRBV7-9	TRBD1	.	TRBJ2-1	TGTGCCAGCAGCTCCACAGGGGGAAATGTGTACAATGAGCAGTTCTTC	CASSSTGGNVYNEQFF
TRBV28	.	.	TRBJ2-5	TGTGCCAGCAACCGCAGGTGGCGTGGGATACAAGAGACCCAGTACTTC	CASNRRWRGIQETQYF
TRBV28	TRBD1	.	TRBJ1-5	TGTGCCAGCACTTCATACCAGGGGGCAGGACAGCCCCAGCATTTT	CASTSYQGAGQPQHF
TRBV7-9	TRBD2	.	TRBJ2-7	TGTGCCAGCAGCCCACCTGGACTAGCGGGGACCTACGAGCAGTACTTC	CASSPPGLAGTYEQYF
TRBV5-6	.	.	TRBJ2-3	TGTGCCAGCAGCTTGGCGGCAGGGGATTATGCAGATACGCAGTATTTT	CASSLAAGDYADTQYF
TRBV4-1	TRBD1	once	TRBJ2-7	TGCGCCAGCAGCCATGGACAGGCCCTGGGGACCTACGAGCAGTACTTC	CASSHGQALGTYEQYF
TRBV4-2	TRBD2	.	TRBJ2-7	TGTGCCAGCAGCCAGACTAGCGGGAGCTCCTACGAGCAGTACTTC	CASSQTSGSSYEQYF
TRBV19	.	.	TRBJ1-5	TGTGCCAGTAGAGAGTCAGGGTTTGACAATCAGCCCCAGCATTTT	CASRESGFDNQPQHF
TRBV7-2	TRBD1	.	TRBJ2-3	TGTGCCAGCAGCTTAGGGGACAGGGTCGGAGATACGCAGTATTTT	CASSLGDRVGDTQYF
TRBV7-2	.	.	TRBJ2-1	TGTGCCAGCAGCTTAATTCGTACCGGGAATGAGCAGTTCTTC	CASSLIRTGNEQFF
TRBV2	.	.	TRBJ2-5	TGTGCCAGCAGCGCCGGACAGGGAGGGAGAGAGACCCAGTACTTC	CASSAGQGGRETQYF
TRBV27	.	.	TRBJ2-7	TGTGCCAGCAGTTTGAGGGGTGACGAGCAGTACTTC	CASSLRGDEQYF
TRBV7-9	TRBD2	.	TRBJ2-1	TGTGCCAGCAGCCGGACTAGCGGGAGGCTTGGGGATGAGCAGTTCTTC	CASSRTSGRLGDEQFF
TRBV29-1	TRBD1	.	TRBJ1-2	TGCAGCGTTGAAAGGGGTACAGGGGGCTATGGCTACACCTTC	CSVERGTGGYGYTF
TRBV7-2	.	.	TRBJ2-5	TGTGCCAGCAGCTTTGCGGGCTCAGAGACCCAGTACTTC	CASSFAGSETQYF
TRBV27	.	few	TRBJ1-5	TGTGCCAGCAGCCGAGTTAATCAGCCCCAGCATTTT	CASSRVNQPQHF
TRBV27	.	.	TRBJ1-2	TGTGCCAGCAGTTTATCAAGGCCTGCCCTCTATGGCTACACCTTC	CASSLSRPALYGYTF
TRBV19	TRBD1	.	TRBJ2-2	TGTGCCAGTAGTCCGACAGGGCCCGGGGAGCTGTTTTTT	CASSPTGPGELFF
TRBV7-2	.	.	TRBJ2-3	TGTGCCAGCAGATATAGGAGGGTAGGCACAGATACGCAGTATTTT	CASRYRRVGTDTQYF
TRBV6-1	TRBD1	.	TRBJ2-7	TGTGCCAGCAGTGGCGGGACAGGGGGTAGGTACGAGCAGTACTTC	CASSGGTGGRYEQYF
TRBV7-9	.	once	TRBJ2-7	TGTGCCAGCAGCTCGACCCTAACCTACGAGCAGTACTTC	CASSSTLTYEQYF
TRBV25-1	TRBD2	.	TRBJ2-5	TGTGCCAGCAGCCCCCGGGGGGGAGACCGGGAGACCCAGTACTTC	CASSPRGGDRETQYF
TRBV2	.	.	TRBJ1-5	TGTGCCAGCAGGGTGGGGGCTACGGGCAATCAGCCCCAGCATTTT	CASRVGATGNQPQHF
TRBV2	.	.	TRBJ2-7	TGTGCCAGCAGTGTCCCCACGGACAGTGAGCTTACCTACGAGCAGTACTTC	CASSVPTDSELTYEQYF
TRBV7-7	TRBD2	.	TRBJ2-3	TGTGCCAGCAGCTACGGGGAGGGAGATACGCAGTATTTT	CASSYGEGDTQYF
TRBV6-1	.	.	TRBJ1-1	TGTGCCAGCAGTGAAGACCGGGACACCGTATTGAACACTGAAGCTTTCTTT	CASSEDRDTVLNTEAFF
TRBV7-7	TRBD2	.	TRBJ2-5	TGTGCCAGCAGCCTGGGAGGGGAGGGGACCCAGTACTTC	CASSLGGEGTQYF
TRBV2	.	.	TRBJ2-2	TGTGCCAGCAGTGAAGTCGGCGGGTCGGGGGAGCTGTTTTTT	CASSEVGGSGELFF
TRBV19	TRBD2	.	TRBJ2-7	TGTGCCAGTAGTATAGCGGGAGGGCCTTTCTACGAGCAGTACTTC	CASSIAGGPFYEQYF
TRBV5-6	.	.	TRBJ2-7	TGTGCCAGCAGCCCCCACGGGGATTATAACGAGCAGTACTTC	CASSPHGDYNEQYF
TRBV4-1	TRBD1	few	TRBJ1-5	TGCGCCAGCAGCCCTGGGCAGGGGGCAGGTCAGCCCCAGCATTTT	CASSPGQGAGQPQHF
TRBV6-1	.	.	TRBJ1-3	TGTGCCAGCAGTGAAGCCTGGACAACAACTGGAAACACCATATATTTT	CASSEAWTTTGNTIYF
TRBV28	.	.	TRBJ2-7	TGTGCCAGCAGACCCGACCAGGACGAGCAGTACTTC	CASRPDQDEQYF
TRBV7-9	TRBD1	.	TRBJ1-6	TGTGCCAGCAGTACCGGGACAGGGGGCTTACCCCTCCACTTT	CASSTGTGGLPLHF
TRBV7-3	.	.	TRBJ2-3	TGTGCCAGCAGCTTAATCCCCCCGGATACGCAGTATTTT	CASSLIPPDTQYF
TRBV19	.	once	TRBJ2-1	TGTGCCAGTACTGGAACTACTGTGGGTGAGCAGTTCTTC	CASTGTTVGEQFF
TRBV2	TRBD1	.	TRBJ2-7	TGTGCCAGCAGTCACAGGGGCGAGACCTACTACGAGCAGTACTTC	CASSHRGETYYEQYF
TRBV28	TRBD1	.	TRBJ2-1	TGTGCCAGCAGTTCCGGGACAGGGAATGAGCAGTTCTTC	CASSSGTGNEQFF
TRBV6-4	.	.	TRBJ2-6	TGTGCCAGCAGTGCCCGAGGTTTTACTGGGGCCAACGTCCTGACTTTC	CASSARGFTGANVLTF
TRBV5-1	.	.	TRBJ2-2	TGCGCCAGCGGGACACCGACCCCGAACACCGGGGAGCTGTTTTTT	CASGTPTPNTGELFF
TRBV4-2	TRBD2	.	TRBJ2-5	TGTGCCAGCAGCCAAGATGGGGCTAGCGGGGGGGAGGAGACCCAGTACTTC	CASSQDGASGGEETQYF
TRBV5-1	TRBD2	.	TRBJ2-7	TGCGCCAGCAGTGAGAGGGGCCGGACTAGCGGGGTTTACGAGCAGTACTTC	CASSERGRTSGVYEQYF
TRBV5-4	TRBD1	once	TRBJ2-1	TGTGCCAGCAGTTTTACCGGGACAGGTACCAATGAGCAGTTCTTC	CASSFTGTGTNEQFF
TRBV6-6	.	.	TRBJ2-7	TGTGCCGTCAGCACGGGATTTGGCGAGCAGTACTTC	CAVSTGFGEQYF
TRBV5-5	.	once	TRBJ2-7	TGTGCCAGCAGCTTGGGATCGCGGTTCGAGCAGTACTTC	CASSLGSRFEQYF
TRBV4-1	.	.	TRBJ2-6	TGCGCCAGCAGCCAAGAGACAGGCCTCTCTGGGGCCAACGTCCTGACTTTC	CASSQETGLSGANVLTF
TRBV7-9	.	.	TRBJ2-2	TGTGCCAGCAGCTTAGACCTAAGGCCCGGGGAGCTGTTTTTT	CASSLDLRPGELFF
TRBV6-6	.	once	TRBJ1-1	TGTGCCAGCAGAAGGATGAACACTGAAGCTTTCTTT	CASRRMNTEAFF
TRBV7-9	.	.	TRBJ2-1	TGTGCCAGCAGCCACCCCCCTGCTTTGAGGAGCTCCTACAATGAGCAGTTCTTC	CASSHPPALRSSYNEQFF
TRBV4-3	.	many	TRBJ2-2	TGCGCCAGCAGCAGAGGAGGTGGGGTCGGGGAGCTGTTTTTT	CASSRGGGVGELFF
TRBV4-1	.	.	TRBJ1-1	TGCGCCAGCAGTCGGTGGGAAGGGGCAAATGAAGCTTTCTTT	CASSRWEGANEAFF
TRBV10-2	TRBD1	once	TRBJ1-5	TGCGCCAGCAGTGAGTCGAGACAGGGGGCCGGCAATCAGCCCCAGCATTTT	CASSESRQGAGNQPQHF
TRBV4-1	.	.	TRBJ2-3	TGCGCCAGCAGCCAAGATCTAGGGGGGGTCACAGATACGCAGTATTTT	CASSQDLGGVTDTQYF
TRBV4-2	TRBD2	.	TRBJ2-1	TGTGCCAGCAGCCAAGAAATACTAGCGGGAGATGAGCAGTTCTTC	CASSQEILAGDEQFF